A single sample is the source of the 22 T cell receptor beta chains below, sequenced in a study of OX40 agonist ivuxolimab in advanced cancers. The protocol used for the library was the immunoSEQ multiplex PCR assay. TCRdb provides this immuneACCESS table in a form limited to in-frame rearrangements. Some clones are lacking; in checked studies, under half of them reflect an unresolved V gene, and why the rest are absent is not known. The sample profile shows more than 60,000 clones; approximately 86% of them were found once. Jointly, the top ten make up roughly 1.3% of the sample. Here the sequenced sample was CD4+ or CD8+ T cells sorted from blood, taken in a trial of the OX40 agonist ivuxolimab. These receptors were taken from an adult with an advanced solid tumor such as melanoma, head and neck, liver or kidney cancer.

This clone was observed a few times. The chain recombines TRBV7-9 with TRBJ1-2; TRBD1 matches at 8 bases. V was pared by 7 bases and J by 5 bases, with 9 bases of the junction left unmatched. CDR3 length: 14 amino acids. Germline values: CDR1 SEHNR, CDR2 FQNEAQ (reference sequence). The CDR3 region has the DNA TGTGCCAGCAAAAGAGGACAGGGCGGATATGGCTACACCTTC. Translated, it gives CASKRGQGGYGYTF.

The J gene is TRBJ2-6, the V gene TRBV9, with TRBD2 identical over 11 bases. This CDR3 region has 18 residues. The germline V gene has CDR1 SGDLS and CDR2 YYNGEE. J gave up 0 bases and V 0 bases, and 2 bases lay outside the gene matches. CDR3 bases: TGTGCCAGCAGCGTAGGACTAGCGGGATCCTCTGGGGCCAACGTCCTGACTTTC. Translating it yields CASSVGLAGSSGANVLTF.

The chain has TRBV6-1 and TRBJ2-1, with D unclear. The CDR3 is 12 residues long. V was clipped by 0 bases and J by 9 bases, with 6 bases between them. Germline V gene sequence: CDR1 MNHNS, CDR2 SASEGT. This CDR3 reads CASSEAITEQFF. CDR3 bases: TGTGCCAGCAGTGAAGCCATCACTGAGCAGTTCTTC.

Notes on this clone: The sample has other DNA sequences that encode this CDR3 too. The chain links TRBV18 to TRBJ2-1; D unclear. The CDR3 has 11 amino acids. V was pared by 3 bases and J by 6 bases, with 3 bases between. Germline values: CDR1 KGHSH, CDR2 LQKENI. The CDR3 here is CASSPANEQFF. CDR3 DNA sequence: TGTGCCAGCTCACCGGCCAATGAGCAGTTCTTC. Combining the CDR3 with reference TRBV18 and TRBJ2-1 gives the whole variable domain NAGVMQNPRHLVRRRGQEARLRCSPMKGHSHVYWYRQLPEEGLKFMVYLQKENIIDESGMPKERFSAEFPKEGPSILRIQQVVRGDSAAYFCASSPANEQFFGPGTRLTVL.

This chain uses TRBV7-9 with TRBJ1-4, with 9 bases aligning to TRBD1. Germline V lookup: CDR1 SEHNR, CDR2 FQNEAQ (reference sequence). This CDR3 contains 15 residues. The trim removed 8 bases at V and 7 bases at J, leaving 11 bases unmatched. The CDR3 coding sequence is TGTGCCAGCGTCCCTCCCGGGACAGGGCGTGAAAAACTGTTTTTT. Amino acids: CASVPPGTGREKLFF.

This chain connects TRBV28 to TRBJ1-3; a weak D match, TRBD1 (6 bases). CDR3 size: 15 residues. V lost 6 bases and J lost 1, with 13 bases in between. CDR1 is MDHEN and CDR2 is SYDVKM in the germline V gene. CDR3 bases: TGTGCCAGCAGAAATGACAGGCTGTCTGGAAACACCATATATTTT. This gives the protein CASRNDRLSGNTIYF.

The chain joins TRBV6-1 to TRBJ1-4; no reliable D call. Germline values: CDR1 MNHNS, CDR2 SASEGT. CDR3 length: 16 amino acids. V shed 1 base and J shed 4 bases, with 13 bases lying between them. The CDR3 DNA is TGTGCCAGCAGTGAAGGTTATTTCCTCGTTAATGAAAAACTGTTTTTT. Amino acids: CASSEGYFLVNEKLFF.

The genes are TRBV14 and TRBJ2-3; 7 bases match TRBD1. This CDR3 region has 17 residues. Germline CDR1 and CDR2: SGHDN and FVKESK. Germline trimming cut 1 base from V and 1 base from J; bases unmatched to any gene: 8. CDR3 protein: CASSQATGLSRTDTQYF. The CDR3 DNA reads as TGTGCCAGCAGCCAAGCGACAGGGCTCTCCCGCACAGATACGCAGTATTTT.

The rearrangement uses TRBV19 and TRBJ2-7; D call uncertain. Trimming stripped 8 bases from V and 0 bases from J, with 11 bases between. This CDR3 has 13 residues. The germline gives CDR1 LNHDA, CDR2 SQIVND (reference sequence). In nucleotides, the CDR3 is TGTGCCAGTTCCACAGTCCCCTCCTACGAGCAGTACTTC. As protein: CASSTVPSYEQYF.

The chain employs TRBV6-1 and TRBJ1-3, with D unresolved. In germline, CDR1 is MNHNS, CDR2 SASEGT. This CDR3 has 14 residues. V lost 1 base and J 5 bases, leaving 9 bases between the germline ends. The CDR3 region is CASSEGRRRNTIYF. The CDR3 nucleotides read TGTGCCAGCAGTGAAGGACGGAGAAGAAACACCATATATTTT.

This sequence joins TRBV4-2 and TRBJ1-1; possibly TRBD1 for D (5 bases). The V end was cut by 1 base, the J end by 4 bases, with 10 bases between. The CDR3 extends over 14 amino acids. Per the germline V gene, CDR1 is LGHNA and CDR2 is YNFKEQ. Here the CDR3 reads CASSQGGRGTEAFF. The DNA of the CDR3 is TGTGCCAGCAGCCAAGGGGGACGGGGCACTGAAGCTTTCTTT.

The genes are TRBV5-1 and TRBJ2-5, with D unresolved. Germline CDR1 is SGHRS and CDR2 is YFSETQ. This CDR3 comprises 14 residues. V lost 2 bases to trimming and J lost 1 base, with 9 bases between them. The CDR3 region has the DNA TGCGCCAGCAGCTTATTTTCGCGCCAAGAGACCCAGTACTTC. It translates to CASSLFSRQETQYF.

The chain has TRBV19 and TRBJ1-1; D gene uncertain. The length of the CDR3 is 13 residues. Germline V CDR1 and CDR2: LNHDA, SQIVND (reference sequence). Trimming shortened V by 1 base and J by 6 bases, and 9 bases separated the two germline ends. This CDR3 is CASSIGLGAEAFF. The CDR3 region has the DNA TGTGCCAGTAGTATAGGCCTCGGGGCTGAAGCTTTCTTT.

The chain couples TRBV30 to TRBJ1-2; a possible D gene is TRBD1 (5 bases). This CDR3 has 14 amino acids. Trimming cost V 0 bases and J 2 bases, with 10 bases left between them. Looked up from germline, CDR1 is GTSNPN and CDR2 is SVGIG (reference sequence). In DNA, the CDR3 is TGTGCCTGGAGTGTGAATTGGGGGAACTATGGCTACACCTTC. This translates into CAWSVNWGNYGYTF.

The chain joins TRBV2 to TRBJ1-2, with D tentatively TRBD1 (6 bases). Germline V gene lookup returns CDR1 SNHLY and CDR2 FYNNEI. Trimming left V 3 bases short and J 4 bases short, with 15 bases between. The CDR3 has 15 amino acids. CDR3: CASSDTVRGGYGYTF. The CDR3 DNA follows: TGTGCCAGCAGTGACACGGTCAGGGGCGGCTATGGCTACACCTTC.

DNA of the CDR3: TGTGCCAGCAGCATCCCCCCGCGTCAAGAGACCCAGTACTTC. Translating it yields CASSIPPRQETQYF. This chain uses TRBV7-2 with TRBJ2-5; D uncertain. Germline V lookup: CDR1 SGHTA, CDR2 FQGNSA. The CDR3 spans 14 residues. Trimming stripped 5 bases from V and 2 bases from J, with 12 bases between. The full variable domain, with the rest looked up from reference TRBV7-2 and TRBJ2-5, is GAGVSQSPSNKVTEKGKDVELRCDPISGHTALYWYRQSLGQGLEFLIYFQGNSAPDKSGLPSDRFSAERTGGSVSTLTIQRTQQEDSAVYLCASSIPPRQETQYFGPGTRLLVL.

V and J are TRBV6-1 and TRBJ1-5; D gene uncertain. V lost 7 bases to trimming and J lost 7 bases, with 8 bases between them. Per germline, CDR1 MNHNS and CDR2 SASEGT. The CDR3 extends over 11 amino acids. The CDR3 coding sequence is TGTGCCAGCAACCTGGGCCAGCCCCAGCATTTT. Its translation is CASNLGQPQHF.

The genes are TRBV9 and TRBJ2-1; TRBD2 matches at 12 bases. This CDR3 spans 16 amino acids. Germline V gene lookup returns CDR1 SGDLS and CDR2 YYNGEE. V dropped 2 bases and J dropped 1; count of bases not matched to a gene: 1. The CDR3 region is CASSVTSGGSYNEQFF. CDR3 DNA: TGTGCCAGCAGCGTGACTAGCGGGGGTTCCTACAATGAGCAGTTCTTC.

This clone was seen once. V and J are TRBV5-1 and TRBJ1-4; D is undetermined. Looked up from germline, CDR1 is SGHRS and CDR2 is YFSETQ. Between the trimmed V and J ends, which lost 2 bases and 4 bases, there was a span of 9 bases. The CDR3 runs 14 residues. The CDR3 is CASSLWASNEKLFF. CDR3 bases: TGCGCCAGCAGCTTATGGGCAAGTAATGAAAAACTGTTTTTT.

The chain joins TRBV4-2 to TRBJ1-2; 8 positions match TRBD1. The CDR3 is made up of 16 amino acids. With V trimmed by 0 bases and J by 4 bases, 7 bases remained unmatched. Germline loops: CDR1 LGHNA, CDR2 YNFKEQ. Here the CDR3 DNA reads TGTGCCAGCAGCCAAGATGGGGCAGGGGGCTTCTATGGCTACACCTTC. This gives the protein CASSQDGAGGFYGYTF.

The gene calls are TRBV5-1 and TRBJ1-2; unclear D gene. The CDR3 sequence is 13 residues long. Germline V CDR1 and CDR2: SGHRS, YFSETQ. Trimming stripped 2 bases from V and 4 bases from J, with 9 bases between. The CDR3, as DNA: TGCGCCAGCAGCTTTCAAAGCGGCTATGGCTACACCTTC. The encoded protein is CASSFQSGYGYTF. The full variable domain, in which reference TRBV5-1 and TRBJ1-2 provide the parts outside the CDR3, is KAGVTQTPRYLIKTRGQQVTLSCSPISGHRSVSWYQQTPGQGLQFLFEYFSETQRNKGNFPGRFSGRQFSNSRSEMNVSTLELGDSALYLCASSFQSGYGYTFGSGTRLTVV.

The rearrangement joins TRBV15 to TRBJ2-5; D remains ambiguous. The ends were cut back, 0 bases at V and 4 bases at J, with 6 bases in the middle. CDR1 LNHNV and CDR2 YYDKDF come from the germline V gene (reference sequence). The CDR3 is made up of 13 amino acids. CDR3 residues: CATSRDPTETQYF. The CDR3 bases are TGTGCCACCAGCAGAGATCCAACAGAGACCCAGTACTTC. The whole variable domain, filled in from reference TRBV15 and TRBJ2-5, reads DAMVIQNPRYQVTQFGKPVTLSCSQTLNHNVMYWYQQKSSQAPKLLFHYYDKDFNNEADTPDNFQSRRPNTSFCFLDIRSPGLGDTAMYLCATSRDPTETQYFGPGTRLLVL.